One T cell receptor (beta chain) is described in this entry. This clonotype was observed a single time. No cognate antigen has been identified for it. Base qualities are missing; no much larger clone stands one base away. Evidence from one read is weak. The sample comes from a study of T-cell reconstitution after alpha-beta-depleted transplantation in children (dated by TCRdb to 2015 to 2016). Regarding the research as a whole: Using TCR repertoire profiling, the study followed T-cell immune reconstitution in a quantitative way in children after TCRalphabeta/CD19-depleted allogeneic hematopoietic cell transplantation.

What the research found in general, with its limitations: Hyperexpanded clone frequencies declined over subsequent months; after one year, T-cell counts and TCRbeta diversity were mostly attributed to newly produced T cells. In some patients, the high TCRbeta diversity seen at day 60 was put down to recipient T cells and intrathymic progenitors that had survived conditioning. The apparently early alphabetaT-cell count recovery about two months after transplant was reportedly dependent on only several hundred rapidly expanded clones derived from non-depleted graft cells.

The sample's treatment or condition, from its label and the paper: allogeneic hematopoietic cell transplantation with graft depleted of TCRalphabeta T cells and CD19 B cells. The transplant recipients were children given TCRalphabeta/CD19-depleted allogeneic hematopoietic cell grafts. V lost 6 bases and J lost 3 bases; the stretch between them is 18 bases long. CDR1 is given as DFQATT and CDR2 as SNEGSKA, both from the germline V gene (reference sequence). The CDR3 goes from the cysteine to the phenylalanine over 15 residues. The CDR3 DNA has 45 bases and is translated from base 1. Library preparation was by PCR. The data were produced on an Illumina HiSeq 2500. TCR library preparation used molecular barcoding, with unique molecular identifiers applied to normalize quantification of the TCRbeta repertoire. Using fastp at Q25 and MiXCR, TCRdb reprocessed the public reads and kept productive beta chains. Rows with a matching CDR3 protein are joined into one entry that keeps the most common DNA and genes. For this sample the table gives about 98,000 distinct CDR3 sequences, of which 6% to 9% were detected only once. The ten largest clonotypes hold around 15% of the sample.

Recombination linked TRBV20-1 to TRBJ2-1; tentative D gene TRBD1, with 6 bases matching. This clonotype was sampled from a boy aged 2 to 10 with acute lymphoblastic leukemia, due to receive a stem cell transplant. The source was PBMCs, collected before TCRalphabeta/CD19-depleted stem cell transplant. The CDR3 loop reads CSAPLGQKNYNEQFF. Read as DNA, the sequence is TGCAGTGCACCCCTAGGACAGAAAAACTACAATGAGCAGTTCTTC.